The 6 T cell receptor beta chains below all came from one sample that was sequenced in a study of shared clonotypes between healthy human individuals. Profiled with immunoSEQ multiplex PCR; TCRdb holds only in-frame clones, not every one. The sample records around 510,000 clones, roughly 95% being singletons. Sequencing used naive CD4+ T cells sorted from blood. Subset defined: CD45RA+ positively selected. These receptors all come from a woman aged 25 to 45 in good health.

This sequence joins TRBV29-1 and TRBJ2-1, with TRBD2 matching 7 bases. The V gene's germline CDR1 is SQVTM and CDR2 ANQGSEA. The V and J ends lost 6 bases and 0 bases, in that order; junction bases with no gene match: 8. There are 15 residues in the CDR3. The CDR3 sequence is CSVLKGGSSYNEQFF. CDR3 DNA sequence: TGCAGCGTCCTAAAGGGCGGGAGCTCCTACAATGAGCAGTTCTTC.

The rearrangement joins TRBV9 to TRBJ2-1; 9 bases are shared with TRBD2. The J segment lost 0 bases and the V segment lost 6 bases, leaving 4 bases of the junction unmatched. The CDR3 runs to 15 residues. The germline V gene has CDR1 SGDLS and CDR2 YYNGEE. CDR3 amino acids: CASTSAGGSYNEQFF. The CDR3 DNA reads TGTGCCAGCACCTCAGCGGGAGGCTCCTACAATGAGCAGTTCTTC. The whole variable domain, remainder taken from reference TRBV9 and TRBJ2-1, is DSGVTQTPKHLITATGQRVTLRCSPRSGDLSVYWYQQSLDQGLQFLIQYYNGEERAKGNILERFSAQQFPDLHSELNLSSLELGDSALYFCASTSAGGSYNEQFFGPGTRLTVL.

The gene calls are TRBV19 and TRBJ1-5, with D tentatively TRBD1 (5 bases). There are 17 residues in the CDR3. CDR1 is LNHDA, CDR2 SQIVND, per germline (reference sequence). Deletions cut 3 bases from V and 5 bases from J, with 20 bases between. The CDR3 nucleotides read TGTGCCAGTAGTATTTGGGGCCCCACCGTTCCCTATCAGCCCCAGCATTTT. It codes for CASSIWGPTVPYQPQHF.

CDR3 amino acids: CASSLVTTGTYEQYF. In DNA form, the CDR3 reads TGTGCCAGCAGCTTAGTAACCACAGGGACCTACGAGCAGTACTTC. This sequence joins TRBV11-2 and TRBJ2-5; possible D gene TRBD1, 6 bases. Matching the DNA end better, TRBJ2-7 makes the J call doubtful. The germline V gene encodes CDR1 SGHAT and CDR2 FQNNGV. This CDR3 is built from 15 residues.

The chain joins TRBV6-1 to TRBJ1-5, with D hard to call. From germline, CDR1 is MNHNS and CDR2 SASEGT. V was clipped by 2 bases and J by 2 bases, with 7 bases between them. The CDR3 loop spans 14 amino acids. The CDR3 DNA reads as TGTGCCAGCAGTGAAAACACGGGCAATCAGCCCCAGCATTTT. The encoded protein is CASSENTGNQPQHF.

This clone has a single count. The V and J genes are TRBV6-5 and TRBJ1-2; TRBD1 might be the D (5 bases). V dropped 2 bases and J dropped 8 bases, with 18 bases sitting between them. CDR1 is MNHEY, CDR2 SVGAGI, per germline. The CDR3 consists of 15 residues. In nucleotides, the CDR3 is TGTGCCAGCAGTTACCGAGTACATCAGGGTGACGGCTACACCTTC. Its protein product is CASSYRVHQGDGYTF.